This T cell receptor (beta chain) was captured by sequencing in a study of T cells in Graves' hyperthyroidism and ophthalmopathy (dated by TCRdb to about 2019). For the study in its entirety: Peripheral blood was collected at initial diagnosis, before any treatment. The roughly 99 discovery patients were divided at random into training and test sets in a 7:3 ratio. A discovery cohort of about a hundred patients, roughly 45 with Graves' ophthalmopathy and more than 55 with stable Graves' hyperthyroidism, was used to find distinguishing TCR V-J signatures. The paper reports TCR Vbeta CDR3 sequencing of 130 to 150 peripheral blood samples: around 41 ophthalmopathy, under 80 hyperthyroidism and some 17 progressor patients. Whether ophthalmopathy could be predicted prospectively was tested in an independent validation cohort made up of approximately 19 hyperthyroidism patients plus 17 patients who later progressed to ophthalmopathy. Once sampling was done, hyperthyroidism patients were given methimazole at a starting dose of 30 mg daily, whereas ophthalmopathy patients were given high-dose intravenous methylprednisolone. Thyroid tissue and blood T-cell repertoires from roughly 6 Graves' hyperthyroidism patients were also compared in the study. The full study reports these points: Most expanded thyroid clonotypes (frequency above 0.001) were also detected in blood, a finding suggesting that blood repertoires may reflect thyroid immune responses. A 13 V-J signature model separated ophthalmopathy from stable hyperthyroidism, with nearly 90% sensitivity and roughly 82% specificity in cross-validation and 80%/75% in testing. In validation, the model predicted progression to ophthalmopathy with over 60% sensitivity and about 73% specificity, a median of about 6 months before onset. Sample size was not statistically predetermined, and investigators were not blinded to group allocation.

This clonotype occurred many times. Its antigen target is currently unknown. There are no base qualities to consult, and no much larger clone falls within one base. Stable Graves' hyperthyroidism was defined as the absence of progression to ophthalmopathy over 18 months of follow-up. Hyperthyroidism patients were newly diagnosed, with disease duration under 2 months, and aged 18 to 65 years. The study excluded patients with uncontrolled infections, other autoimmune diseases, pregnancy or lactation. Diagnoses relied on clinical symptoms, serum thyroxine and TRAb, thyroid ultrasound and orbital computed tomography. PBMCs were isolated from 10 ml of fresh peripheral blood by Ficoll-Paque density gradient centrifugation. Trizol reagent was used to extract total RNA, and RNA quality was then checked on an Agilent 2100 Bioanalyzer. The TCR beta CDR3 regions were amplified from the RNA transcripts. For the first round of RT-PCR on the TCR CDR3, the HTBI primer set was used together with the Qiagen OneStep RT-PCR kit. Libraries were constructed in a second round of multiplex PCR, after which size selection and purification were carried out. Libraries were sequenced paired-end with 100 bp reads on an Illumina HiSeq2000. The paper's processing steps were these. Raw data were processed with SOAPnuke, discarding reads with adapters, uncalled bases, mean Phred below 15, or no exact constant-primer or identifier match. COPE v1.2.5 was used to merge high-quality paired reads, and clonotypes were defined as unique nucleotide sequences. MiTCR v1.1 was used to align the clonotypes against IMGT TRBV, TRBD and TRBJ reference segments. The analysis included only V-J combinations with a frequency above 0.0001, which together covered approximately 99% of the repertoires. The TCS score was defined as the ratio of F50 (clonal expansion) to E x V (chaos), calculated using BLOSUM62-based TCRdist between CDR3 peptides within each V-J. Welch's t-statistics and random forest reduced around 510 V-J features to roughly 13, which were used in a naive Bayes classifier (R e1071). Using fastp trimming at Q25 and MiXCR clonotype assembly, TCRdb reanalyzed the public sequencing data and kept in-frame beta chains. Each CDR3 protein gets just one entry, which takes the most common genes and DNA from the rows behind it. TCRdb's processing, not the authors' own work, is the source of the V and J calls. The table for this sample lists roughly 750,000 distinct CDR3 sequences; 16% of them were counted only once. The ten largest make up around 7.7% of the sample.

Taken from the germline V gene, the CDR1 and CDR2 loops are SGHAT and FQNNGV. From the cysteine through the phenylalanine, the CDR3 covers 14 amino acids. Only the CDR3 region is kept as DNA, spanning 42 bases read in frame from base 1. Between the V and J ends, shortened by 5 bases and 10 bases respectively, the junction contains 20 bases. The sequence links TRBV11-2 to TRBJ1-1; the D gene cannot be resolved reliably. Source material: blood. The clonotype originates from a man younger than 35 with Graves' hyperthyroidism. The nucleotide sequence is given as TGTGCCAGCAGCCTAATCCCCCAGATGAAGGGAGCTTTCTTT. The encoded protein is CASSLIPQMKGAFF.